The entry that follows covers one T cell receptor (beta chain) sequence. As to time point: newly diagnosed GD, antithyroid drugs for less than 3 months. The TCR library used RNA extracted from PBMCs. This entry is derived from a study of regulatory T cells in long-lasting Graves disease. Building of the TCR beta libraries involved iRepertoire HTBI primers and Arm-PCR of CDR3 regions. TCRdb ran MiXCR on the multiplex PCR reads and lists one entry per CDR3 protein. This sample yields about 400,000 distinct CDR3 sequences, of which 14% to 15% are seen a single time; under 9% belongs to the top ten. V dropped 6 bases and J dropped 6; count of bases not matched to a gene: 7. This CDR3 is 14 amino acids long. Germline V gene sequence: CDR1 SGHRS, CDR2 YFSETQ. This sample also belongs to another study, concerning T cells in Graves' hyperthyroidism and ophthalmopathy. That paper notes: Reasons for excluding patients were uncontrolled infection, other autoimmune disease, pregnancy or lactation.

The sequenced sample was peripheral blood mononuclear cells (PBMCs), obtained at new diagnosis, from a patient treated with antithyroid drugs. This sequence originates from a woman aged 40 to 50 with Graves disease. V and J are TRBV5-1 and TRBJ2-4, with 9 bases identical to TRBD1. The CDR3 loop reads CASKQGAGRNIQYF. CDR3 coding DNA: TGCGCCAGCAAACAGGGGGCTGGAAGAAACATTCAGTACTTC. Full variable domain (remainder filled in from reference TRBV5-1 and TRBJ2-4): KAGVTQTPRYLIKTRGQQVTLSCSPISGHRSVSWYQQTPGQGLQFLFEYFSETQRNKGNFPGRFSGRQFSNSRSEMNVSTLELGDSALYLCASKQGAGRNIQYFGAGTRLSVL.